This T cell receptor beta chain was captured in a study of persistence of HIV-infected CD4 T cells. Study as a whole: The sample holds CD4+ T cells responsive to CMV or HIV-1 Gag.

The libraries were made with immunoSEQ version 4 in survey mode. Template was genomic DNA at 10 ng/uL, with up to about 1 ug used per sample. Profiled with immunoSEQ multiplex PCR; TCRdb holds only in-frame clones, not every one. The sample shows some 30,000 clones, approximately 80% of them seen only once. About this clone: Its antigen is currently unknown.

The stimulus was lysate of CMV-infected fibroblasts, about 10 ug/mL. Sorted nonresponding memory CD4+ T cells were CD40L-negative, CD69-negative, CD45RO-high. Sequences were derived from CD4+ T cells sorted from PBMCs after approximately 19-hour stimulation, sampled from a patient who received antiretroviral therapy. The receptor's source is an adult woman with HIV who was CMV-seropositive.

CDR3 sequence (DNA): TGCAGCGTGGAACAGGGTGGTCTAGTAGTTGAAGCTTTCTTT. Translating gives CSVEQGGLVVEAFF. V gene TRBV29-1 combines with J gene TRBJ1-1; D possibly corresponds to TRBD1 (6 bases). Trimming took 6 bases from V and 7 from J, leaving 21 bases between them. This CDR3 comprises 14 residues. CDR1 and CDR2 (germline): SQVTM, ANQGSEA.